A selection of T cell receptor beta chains follows, all from one sample in a study of cytomegalovirus exposure and HLA in healthy donors. The table came from immunoSEQ multiplex PCR; TCRdb's copy has only in-frame clones and leaves some out. The sample is made up of about 55,000 clones, and the top ten hold approximately 8.9% of it. The sample was PBMCs. These receptors all stem from a middle-aged man in good health and CMV-seropositive. CDR3s include the opening cysteine and the closing phenylalanine or tryptophan. The D gene is left open where the match is weak.

j_call d_call v_call cdr3_nt cdr3_aa
TRBJ1-4 TRBD1 TRBV25-1 TGTGCCAGCAGTGCCCGACAGGGGTTAACGGTAAAACTGTTTTTT CASSARQGLTVKLFF
TRBJ2-7 NA TRBV7-2 TGTGCCAGCAGCACCCAGGGGGGAGTAGGGTACGAGCAGTACTTC CASSTQGGVGYEQYF
TRBJ2-7 TRBD2 TRBV19 TGTGCCAGTAGGGTAGCGGGAGGGCCCTTTGGCGAGCAGTACTTC CASRVAGGPFGEQYF
TRBJ1-2 NA TRBV28 TGTGCCAGCAGTTTCCACGGGAGGGGCGCAGGGGACTATGGCTACACCTTC CASSFHGRGAGDYGYTF
TRBJ1-5 TRBD1 TRBV6-1 TGTGCCAGCAGTGGCACAGGGGTTCATAGCAATCAGCCCCAGCATTTT CASSGTGVHSNQPQHF
TRBJ2-5 TRBD2 TRBV6-5 TGTGCCAGCAGTTCCCCGGGGGGGCCCCAAGAGACCCAGTACTTC CASSSPGGPQETQYF
TRBJ1-3 TRBD1 TRBV28 TGTGCCACAAAGTCAGGGGGTGTATTAGGGGACACCATATATTTT CATKSGGVLGDTIYF
TRBJ2-3 NA TRBV30 TGTGCCGGGAGCAGTGCTGTCCCTCTTGCAGATACGCAGTATTTT CAGSSAVPLADTQYF
TRBJ1-1 NA TRBV29-1 TGCAGCGTTGCCGGGAGATTGAACACTGAAGCTTTCTTT CSVAGRLNTEAFF
TRBJ2-7 NA TRBV19 TGTGCCAGTAGTTTGGGCAGGGCCTACGAGCAGTACTTC CASSLGRAYEQYF
TRBJ2-1 TRBD2 TRBV6-1 TGTGCCAGCAGCCTTGGAGCGGGAGGGGGAAATGAGCAGTTCTTC CASSLGAGGGNEQFF
TRBJ2-2 TRBD2 TRBV7-9 TGTGCCAGCAGCCTGCCTAGCGGGTCCACCGGGGAGCTGTTTTTT CASSLPSGSTGELFF
TRBJ1-1 TRBD1 TRBV9 TGTGCCAGCAGCGTAGTTGGGACAGGTGGGACTGAAGCTTTCTTT CASSVVGTGGTEAFF
TRBJ2-1 NA TRBV6-6 TGTGCCAGCAGCCTTGGGGGGAATGAGCAGTTCTTC CASSLGGNEQFF
TRBJ1-2 TRBD1 TRBV6-5 TGTGCCAGCAGTTACGGGATGACAGGGGGCTATGGCTACACCTTC CASSYGMTGGYGYTF
TRBJ2-5 TRBD2 TRBV25-1 TGTGCCAGCAGTGAATTGGAGACTAGCGGTCAAGAGACCCAGTACTTC CASSELETSGQETQYF
TRBJ2-1 NA TRBV4-3 TGCGCCAGCCTCAGCGGACGGGAGACAAGGGACAATGAGCAGTTCTTC CASLSGRETRDNEQFF
TRBJ1-1 NA TRBV29-1 TGCAGCGTTGATGGGCAGGGGAAAGGAGCTTTCTTT CSVDGQGKGAFF
TRBJ1-1 TRBD1 TRBV6-5 TGTGCCAGCACCAGGACAGGCCTCGAAGCTTTCTTT CASTRTGLEAFF
TRBJ2-3 NA TRBV6-5 TGTGCCAGCAGTCCCCACTTAACAGATACGCAGTATTTT CASSPHLTDTQYF
TRBJ2-3 TRBD2 TRBV6-1 TGTGCCAGCAGTGGAGCGGGGCTGCCCACAGATACGCAGTATTTT CASSGAGLPTDTQYF
TRBJ1-2 NA TRBV11-2 TGTGCCAGCAGCTTAGATCCAGGCGCTAACTATGGCTACACCTTC CASSLDPGANYGYTF
TRBJ2-5 TRBD2 TRBV19 TGTGCCAGTAGTATCCCGGGGGGGCAAGAGACCCAGTACTTC CASSIPGGQETQYF
TRBJ2-3 NA TRBV10-3 TGTGCCATCAGTACCCCTAGGACTGGCCCCACAGATACGCAGTATTTT CAISTPRTGPTDTQYF
TRBJ2-7 NA TRBV7-9 TGTGCCAGCAGCTTAGACAGGCCGGTCTACGAGCAGTACTTC CASSLDRPVYEQYF
TRBJ2-5 NA TRBV7-9 TGTGCCAGCAGCCTCCGACAGGTGGGGGAGACCCAGTACTTC CASSLRQVGETQYF
TRBJ2-2 TRBD2 TRBV7-3 TGTGCCAGCAGCTTAATGGTCGCGGGGGGGCCCACCGGGGAGCTGTTTTTT CASSLMVAGGPTGELFF
TRBJ2-2 TRBD2 TRBV7-2 TGTGCCAGCAGCTTAGCGCCTAGCGGGATCGTCGGGGAGCTGTTTTTT CASSLAPSGIVGELFF
TRBJ2-2 TRBD2 TRBV7-2 TGTGCCAGCAGCTTCGGACTAGCGGGAACCGGGGAGCTGTTTTTT CASSFGLAGTGELFF
TRBJ1-1 NA TRBV7-2 TGTGCCAGCAGCTTAGACGGGATGAACACTGAAGCTTTCTTT CASSLDGMNTEAFF
TRBJ2-1 NA TRBV4-1 TGCGCCAGCAGCTCCTGGGGCGGCGGTGGCAATGAGCAGTTCTTC CASSSWGGGGNEQFF
TRBJ2-7 NA TRBV2 TGTGCCAGCAGCCGGCGGCCCCGTAACTACGAGCAGTACTTC CASSRRPRNYEQYF
TRBJ1-4 NA TRBV4-3 TGCGCCAGCAGCCAAGATGGGGGGGCCGTAAGTGGAAAACTGTTTTTT CASSQDGGAVSGKLFF
TRBJ2-5 TRBD2 TRBV7-9 TGTGCCAGCAGCTTAGGATCGGGGGGGTCGGGCGAGACCCAGTACTTC CASSLGSGGSGETQYF
TRBJ1-1 NA TRBV19 TGTGCCAGTAGTCGGGACACCGCGGCTATGAACACTGAAGCTTTCTTT CASSRDTAAMNTEAFF
TRBJ2-7 TRBD2 TRBV5-5 TGTGCCAGCAGCCCGGGGGGGGTAGGAGTCGAGCAGTACTTC CASSPGGVGVEQYF
TRBJ2-3 NA TRBV4-3 TGCGCCAGCTCCAATGGAGTAGCGGATAGCACAGATACGCAGTATTTT CASSNGVADSTDTQYF
TRBJ1-2 TRBD1 TRBV27 TGTGCCAGCAGCCGGGAGCTACACAGGGGAGCGGATGGCTACACCTTC CASSRELHRGADGYTF
TRBJ2-1 NA TRBV28 TGTGCCAGCAGTTCTGAGGGAGAGTCGAATGAGCAGTTCTTC CASSSEGESNEQFF
TRBJ2-1 NA TRBV11-2 TGTGCCAGCAGCTCCCCCCGGGGGAGCTCCTACAATGAGCAGTTCTTC CASSSPRGSSYNEQFF
TRBJ2-1 NA TRBV6-5 TGTGCCAGCAGTTACTCGGCAGGGGGCAGGGAGGGGCAGTTCTTC CASSYSAGGREGQFF
TRBJ2-1 TRBD2 TRBV7-2 TGTGCCAGCAGCCCCTGGACTAGCGGGGGGTACGATGAGCAGTTCTTC CASSPWTSGGYDEQFF
TRBJ1-1 NA TRBV30 TGTGCCTGGAGTAGAGGAGGTAACACTGAAGCTTTCTTT CAWSRGGNTEAFF
TRBJ1-2 TRBD1 TRBV19 TGTGCCACCGAGAGACCGGGACAGGGTTTAGGTGGCTACACCTTC CATERPGQGLGGYTF
TRBJ1-6 NA TRBV7-9 TGTGCCAGCAGCTTACACCGACCAGGTTTCACTTATAATTCACCCCTCCACTTT CASSLHRPGFTYNSPLHF
TRBJ2-7 TRBD2 TRBV4-1 TGCGCCAGCAGCCGGGGGCGGGAGGGCTCCTACGAGCAGTACTTC CASSRGREGSYEQYF
TRBJ1-1 TRBD1 TRBV7-6 TGTGCCAGCAGCTTACATAGGACAGGGGGCTCATCTTGGGCTGAAGCTTTCTTT CASSLHRTGGSSWAEAFF
TRBJ1-2 NA TRBV18 TGTGCCAGCTCCCCCCTTTCTGGGGGAGGGGATGGCTACACCTTC CASSPLSGGGDGYTF
TRBJ1-2 NA TRBV30 TGTGCCTGGAGTGTATCCCAGACATCTCACTTC CAWSVSQTSHF
TRBJ2-1 NA TRBV6-6 TGTGCCAGCAGTTACGGGGCGGCGGATAATGAGCAGTTCTTC CASSYGAADNEQFF
TRBJ2-7 NA TRBV7-6 TGTGCCAGCGGGGGGGGCGGCTACGAGCAGTACTTC CASGGGGYEQYF
TRBJ2-1 NA TRBV29-1 TGCAGCGTTGAATTTTCTTATCGGGAGACCAATGAGCAGTTCTTC CSVEFSYRETNEQFF
TRBJ2-1 TRBD2 TRBV2 TGTGCCAGCAGTCCGTCCTATAGCGGGGGGTACAATGAGCAGTTCTTC CASSPSYSGGYNEQFF
TRBJ2-7 NA TRBV11-3 TGTGCCAGCAGCTTAGGGGACTTGTGGGACGAGCAGTACTTC CASSLGDLWDEQYF
TRBJ1-5 TRBD1 TRBV28 TGTGCCAGCAGTCCGGGGACAGGGGTTGGGAATCAGCCCCAGCATTTT CASSPGTGVGNQPQHF